The source of this TCR beta chain is a study of blood T cell repertoires in COVID-19. Germline assignment: CDR1 LNHDA and CDR2 SQIVND (reference sequence). V was pared by 7 bases and J by 5 bases, with 9 bases between. The CDR3 consists of 13 residues. This table comes from immunoSEQ multiplex PCR, and its TCRdb copy is limited to in-frame clones, with some not included. The sample lists 200,000 to 250,000 clones, about 89% seen once, with more than 3.5% in the top ten. For recovered donors of Cohort 3, there were two negative PCRs, clearance, or symptom resolution. This clone occurred once. This chain links TRBV19 with TRBJ1-6; the D gene is possibly TRBD1 (5 bases). Material for sequencing was PBMCs or T cells enriched from blood (not recorded which). This receptor was taken from a woman aged 25-40 years who had recovered from COVID-19. The CDR3 bases are TGTGCCAGTAAGCGGGGCGATAATTCACCCCTCCACTTT. This encodes CASKRGDNSPLHF.